This note documents a single TCR beta chain sequence. Its antigen is unknown. This record comes from a study of shared clonotypes between healthy human individuals. Study-level background: Per donor, CD8 memory used one plate, CD8 naive used two, CD4 memory used three and CD4 naive used three. General study findings and limits: Generation probabilities were higher for clonotypes shared across all four sorted-subset donors than for unshared ones. With a few donors compared, 4% to 5% of naive CD4 clonotypes were shared.

Between the trimmed V and J ends, which lost 5 bases and 0 bases, there was a span of 14 bases. The CDR3 runs to 16 residues. Germline CDR1 is LNHDA and CDR2 is SQIVND (reference sequence). Libraries were prepared by immunoSEQ multiplex PCR; TCRdb keeps only in-frame clonotypes and omits some of them. This table holds a few million clones, 85% to 95% found once. Sample: naive CD4+ T cells from PBMCs. The subset: CD45RA+ positively selected. The chain joins TRBV19 to TRBJ1-5; no clear D gene. The sequence was collected from a young man in good health. Some clones in this sample may be carry-over from other donors' samples. CDR3: CASSPLGVNSNQPQHF. CDR3 nucleotide sequence: TGTGCCAGTAGTCCCCTTGGAGTTAATAGCAATCAGCCCCAGCATTTT.